Shown below are 20 T cell receptor beta chains from a single sample sequenced in a study of identical twins. TCRdb independently ran MiXCR on the 5' RACE reads; one entry per CDR3 protein. Here the sample spans 540,000 or so distinct CDR3 sequences, around 20% being singletons. Separately, the same data were catalogued under a study of yellow fever vaccine responses in identical twins.

Source material: CD4+ T cells sorted from blood. These TCRs come from a young woman in good health.

This clonotype has a handful of counts. The chain recombines TRBV11-2 with TRBJ1-1, with 7 bases matching TRBD1. V was pared by 0 bases and J by 5 bases, with 12 bases of the junction left unmatched. The germline CDR1 and CDR2 sequences are SGHAT and FQNNGV. The CDR3 runs to 17 residues. CDR3 sequence reads: CASSLDGTALLGTEAFF. CDR3 nucleotides: TGTGCCAGCAGCTTAGATGGGACAGCGTTATTAGGTACTGAAGCTTTCTTT.

This chain uses TRBV27 with TRBJ1-6, with D maybe TRBD1 (5 bases). Germline V gene data show CDR1 as MNHEY and CDR2 as SMNVEV (reference sequence). The CDR3 consists of 12 residues. Trimming stripped 10 bases from V and 3 bases from J, with 7 bases between. CDR3 DNA: TGTGCCACCGGACACTATAATTCACCCCTCCACTTT. Protein sequence: CATGHYNSPLHF.

V gene TRBV14 combines with J gene TRBJ2-7; tentative D call: TRBD2 (5 bases). V lost 3 bases and J 1 base, leaving 19 bases between the germline ends. Germline CDR1 reads SGHDN; CDR2 reads FVKESK. CDR3 length equals 17 residues. The DNA of the CDR3 is TGTGCCAGCAGCCAGACCCGACTGACGGGGTTATCCTACGAGCAGTACTTC. Protein product: CASSQTRLTGLSYEQYF.

J is TRBJ1-1 and V is TRBV12-3 or TRBV12-4; 8 bases agree with TRBD1. V was clipped by 6 bases and J by 0 bases; unmatched bases: 9. This CDR3 has 16 amino acids. The chain's CDR3 is CASRYPGQEMNTEAFF. CDR3 coding DNA: TGTGCCAGCAGATACCCGGGACAGGAGATGAACACTGAAGCTTTCTTT.

The chain links TRBV6-2 or TRBV6-3 to TRBJ1-2, with 7 positions matching TRBD1. With 7 bases clipped from V and 7 bases from J, the junction kept 12 bases outside the gene matches. The CDR3 has 14 residues. Germline CDR1 MNHEY, CDR2 SVGEGT. The CDR3 DNA reads as TGTGCCAGCACCCACGAGGACAGGCTAAGTGGCTACACCTTC. This codes for CASTHEDRLSGYTF.

This clonotype was recorded a few times. V is TRBV10-2 and J is TRBJ2-7; D may be TRBD1 or TRBD2 (5 bases each). The V gene's germline CDR1 is WSHSY and CDR2 SAAADI. Trimming left V 0 bases short and J 8 bases short, with 8 bases between. The CDR3 is 12 amino acids. In DNA form, the CDR3 reads TGCGCCAGCAGTGAGTCCGGGACCCAGCAGTACGTC. The encoded protein is CASSESGTQQYV.

This clonotype was recorded a few times. The chain is built from TRBV7-8 and TRBJ1-5; a possible D gene is TRBD1 (5 bases). Trimming took off 0 bases at V and 1 base at J, with 10 bases between the two ends. This CDR3 is built from 16 residues. CDR1 and CDR2 (germline): SGHVS, FQNEAQ. The CDR3 sequence is CASSLAVRGSNQPQHF. CDR3 bases: TGTGCCAGCAGCTTAGCGGTAAGGGGCAGCAATCAGCCCCAGCATTTT.

This chain uses TRBV4-2 with TRBJ2-7; D is uncertain. V was cut by 2 bases and J by 6 bases, with 11 bases left in between. Germline values: CDR1 LGHNA, CDR2 YNFKEQ. The CDR3 sequence is 13 residues long. Here the CDR3 reads CASSQSARSEQYF. The CDR3 region has the DNA TGTGCCAGCAGCCAAAGTGCGAGGAGCGAGCAGTACTTC.

This clonotype was counted between two and nine times. V and J are TRBV14 and TRBJ2-1; no definite D call. The V gene lost 1 base and the J gene lost 10 bases, with 5 bases spanning the gap. The CDR3 length is 11 residues. Germline V gives CDR1 SGHDN, CDR2 FVKESK. CDR3 in DNA: TGTGCCAGCAGCCAAGGTGTGGAGCAGTTCTTC. Translated, it gives CASSQGVEQFF.

This clonotype was seen ten or more times. V gene TRBV12-3 or TRBV12-4 combines with J gene TRBJ1-6; D uncertain. The CDR3 is 11 residues long. V lost 2 bases and J lost 9, with 2 bases in between. The CDR3 here is CASSLSSPLHF. The CDR3 DNA reads TGTGCCAGCAGTTTAAGTTCACCCCTCCACTTT.

The rearrangement joins TRBV4-2 to TRBJ2-3; D possibly corresponds to TRBD2 (6 bases). The CDR3 has 16 amino acids. Between the trimmed V and J ends, which lost 5 bases and 0 bases, there was a span of 15 bases. Germline V gene sequence: CDR1 LGHNA, CDR2 YNFKEQ. The CDR3 region has the DNA TGTGCCAGCAGCTCCTCTAGCGAACGTAGCACAGATACGCAGTATTTT. Translation: CASSSSSERSTDTQYF.

The V gene is TRBV7-3, the J gene TRBJ2-1, with TRBD2 identical over 11 bases. Germline lookup yields CDR1 SGHTA and CDR2 FQGTGA. This CDR3 is built from 17 residues. V shed 1 base, J shed 8 bases, and the junction held 10 bases outside the gene matches. CDR3 loop: CASSLRRSGRGSDEQFF. Here the CDR3 DNA reads TGTGCCAGCAGCTTAAGACGTAGCGGGAGGGGTAGCGATGAGCAGTTCTTC.

A few counts support this clonotype. The chain joins TRBV5-1 to TRBJ2-3, with 8 positions matching TRBD1. The CDR3 length is 15 residues. The V gene's germline CDR1 is SGHRS and CDR2 YFSETQ. V was clipped by 0 bases and J by 5 bases; unmatched bases: 5. The CDR3 loop reads CASSLAAGGRDTQYF. The CDR3 nucleotides are TGCGCCAGCAGCTTGGCGGCAGGGGGCCGAGATACGCAGTATTTT.

The chain uses TRBV5-1 and TRBJ2-6; TRBD2 might be the D (6 bases). The CDR3 length is 17 residues. V gave up 3 bases and J gave up 2 bases, with 15 bases separating them. Germline CDR1 SGHRS, CDR2 YFSETQ. CDR3 nucleotides: TGCGCCAGCAGCTCGGGGGAAGTATCACCTGGGGCCAACGTCCTGACTTTC. It yields the protein CASSSGEVSPGANVLTF.

The gene calls are TRBV5-1 and TRBJ2-1, with unresolved D. Germline V gene data show CDR1 as SGHRS and CDR2 as YFSETQ. This CDR3 has 16 residues. Deletions cut 5 bases from V and 1 base from J, with 16 bases between. As DNA, the CDR3 is TGCGCCAGCAGTAGAGAAGCTCAGCCGTCCTACAATGAGCAGTTCTTC. This codes for CASSREAQPSYNEQFF. Full variable domain (missing parts from reference TRBV5-1 and TRBJ2-1): KAGVTQTPRYLIKTRGQQVTLSCSPISGHRSVSWYQQTPGQGLQFLFEYFSETQRNKGNFPGRFSGRQFSNSRSEMNVSTLELGDSALYLCASSREAQPSYNEQFFGPGTRLTVL.

The chain couples TRBV3-1 to TRBJ2-7; TRBD1 might be the D (6 bases). Trimming stripped 3 bases from V and 4 bases from J, with 19 bases between. This CDR3 comprises 16 residues. Germline V gene data show CDR1 as LGHDT and CDR2 as YNNKEL (reference sequence). CDR3 DNA: TGTGCCAGCAGCCATTCGGTGTGGGGGCGCCCATACGAGCAGTACTTC. Its translation: CASSHSVWGRPYEQYF.

This clonotype was seen once. The chain has TRBV6-1 and TRBJ1-5, with D possibly TRBD1 on 5 matching bases. This CDR3 spans 14 amino acids. V was shortened by 3 bases and J by 4 bases, with 10 bases between the two germline ends. The germline CDR1 and CDR2 sequences are MNHNS and SASEGT. CDR3 sequence: CASSDSGGNQPQHF. DNA for the CDR3: TGTGCCAGCAGTGATAGCGGGGGTAATCAGCCCCAGCATTTT.

The chain links TRBV6-2 or TRBV6-3 to TRBJ2-4; weak D call: TRBD2 (6 bases). CDR3 size: 15 residues. The ends were cut back, 2 bases at V and 0 bases at J, with 8 bases in the middle. CDR1 is MNHEY and CDR2 is SVGEGT in the germline V gene. The CDR3 loop is CASSYGGTAKNIQYF. DNA of the CDR3: TGTGCCAGCAGTTACGGAGGGACAGCCAAAAACATTCAGTACTTC.

The J gene is TRBJ2-2, the V gene TRBV14, with D unclear. V shed 6 bases and J shed 5 bases, with 10 bases lying between them. CDR1 and CDR2 (germline): SGHDN, FVKESK. CDR3 length: 13 amino acids. The CDR3 DNA reads TGTGCCAGCAGTCAAAGGGTTACCGGGGAGCTGTTTTTT. This gives the protein CASSQRVTGELFF.

This clonotype has more than one count but fewer than ten. The CDR3 reads CASSELRGLDQPQHF. The CDR3 DNA reads as TGTGCCAGCAGCGAATTAAGGGGGCTGGATCAGCCCCAGCATTTT. V gene TRBV28 combines with J gene TRBJ1-5; 7 positions agree with TRBD1. This CDR3 has 15 residues. Per germline, CDR1 MDHEN and CDR2 SYDVKM. J gave up 5 bases and V 6 bases, and 10 bases lay outside the gene matches.